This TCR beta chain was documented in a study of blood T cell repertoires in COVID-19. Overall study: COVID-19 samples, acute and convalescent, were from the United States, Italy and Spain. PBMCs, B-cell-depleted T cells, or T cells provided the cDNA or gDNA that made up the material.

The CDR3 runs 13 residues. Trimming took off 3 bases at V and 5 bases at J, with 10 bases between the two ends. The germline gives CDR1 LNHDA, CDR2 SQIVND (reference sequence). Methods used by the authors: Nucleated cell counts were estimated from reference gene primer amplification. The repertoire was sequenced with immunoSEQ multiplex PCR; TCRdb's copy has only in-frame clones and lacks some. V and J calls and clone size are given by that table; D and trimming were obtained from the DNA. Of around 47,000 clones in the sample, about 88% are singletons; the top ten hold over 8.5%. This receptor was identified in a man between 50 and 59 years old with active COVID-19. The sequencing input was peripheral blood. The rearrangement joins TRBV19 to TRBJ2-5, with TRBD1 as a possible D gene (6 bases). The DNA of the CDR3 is TGTGCCAGTAGTATTCAGGGGACGGAGACCCAGTACTTC. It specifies CASSIQGTETQYF. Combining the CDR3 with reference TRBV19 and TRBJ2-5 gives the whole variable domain DGGITQSPKYLFRKEGQNVTLSCEQNLNHDAMYWYRQDPGQGLRLIYYSQIVNDFQKGDIAEGYSVSREKKESFPLTVTSAQKNPTAFYLCASSIQGTETQYFGPGTRLLVL.